The entry below gives a single T cell receptor beta chain sequence along with its context. Its specificity is not known. TCRdb's copy holds only in-frame clones and misses some; the assay was immunoSEQ multiplex PCR. The sample lists around 84,000 clones; approximately 84% were seen once. This sample is part of a study of OX40 agonist ivuxolimab in advanced cancers. Study in general: Previous treatment with anti-PD-1, anti-PD-L1 or anti-CTLA-4 therapy was allowed; less than 45% had received some. The study, taken as a whole, reports: At 0.1 to 3.0 mg/kg and by week 6, CD4+ and CD8+ T cells in the blood had expanded clonally. Expanded clones were, on average, more numerous in CD8+ T cells than in CD4+. Low normalized T-cell clonal expansion was additionally recorded for some nonresponders.

Per germline, CDR1 SGHNT and CDR2 YYREEE (reference sequence). Trimming shortened V by 2 bases and J by 2 bases, and 2 bases separated the two germline ends. The CDR3 runs to 13 residues. The chain joins TRBV5-4 to TRBJ2-6; no reliable D call. The sequencing used CD4+ or CD8+ T cells sorted from blood, collected in a trial of the OX40 agonist ivuxolimab. This TCR was recovered from an adult with an advanced solid tumor such as melanoma, head and neck, liver or kidney cancer. This CDR3 is CASSFAGANVLTF. The CDR3 bases are TGTGCCAGCAGCTTTGCTGGGGCCAACGTCCTGACTTTC. The whole variable domain, remainder taken from reference TRBV5-4 and TRBJ2-6, is ETGVTQSPTHLIKTRGQQVTLRCSSQSGHNTVSWYQQALGQGPQFIFQYYREEENGRGNFPPRFSGLQFPNYSSELNVNALELDDSALYLCASSFAGANVLTFGAGSRLTVL.